This T cell receptor (beta chain) emerged from a study of T-cell memory formation after mild COVID-19. TCRdb processed the 5' RACE reads anew with MiXCR; each CDR3 protein has one entry. The data contain 35,000 to 45,000 distinct CDR3 sequences, 6% to 7% of them seen just once; the ten biggest clones take up roughly 0.76%. The CDR3 consists of 19 residues. J gave up 5 bases and V 5 bases, and 17 bases lay outside the gene matches. Germline CDR1 LNHDA, CDR2 SQIVND (reference sequence). This clonotype has just a few counts. This sequence was found in an adult who had mild COVID-19 (a few samples of this study predate the infection). Cell type and time point are not known. This rearrangement joins TRBV19 to TRBJ1-6, with 8 nucleotides matching TRBD1. Sequencing was performed on PBMCs or a T cell subset sorted from them (not recorded which). The CDR3 loop is CASSAAPGQAGGHNSPLHF. In nucleotides, the CDR3 is TGTGCCAGTAGTGCAGCACCGGGACAGGCAGGGGGTCATAATTCACCCCTCCACTTT.